Presented here are 15 T cell receptor beta chains from one specimen sequenced in a study of T cells in narcolepsy. Assay used: immunoSEQ multiplex PCR; TCRdb lists only in-frame clones, some missing. The data contain just under 35,000 clones, less than 90% of them singletons. The sample was memory (CD45RA-) CD4+ T cells from blood. Receptors were obtained from a human donor in good health.

This CDR3 is CASSEVLGRTEAFF. The CDR3 DNA reads TGTGCCAGCAGCGAAGTATTGGGGAGGACTGAAGCTTTCTTT. The chain joins TRBV11-2 to TRBJ1-1; D unclear. Germline V gene data show CDR1 as SGHAT and CDR2 as FQNNGV. Trimming stripped 5 bases from V and 5 bases from J, with 15 bases between. The length of the CDR3 is 14 residues.

This clone was observed once. The CDR3 protein is CASSQDVSGGPYEQYF. The CDR3 DNA is TGCGCCAGCAGCCAAGATGTTAGCGGGGGGCCCTACGAGCAGTACTTC. The V gene is TRBV4-3, the J gene TRBJ2-7, with 10 bases identical to TRBD2. V shed 0 bases and J 2 bases; nucleotides not matched to a gene: 4. CDR1 is LGHNA and CDR2 is YSLEER in the germline V gene. The CDR3 has 16 residues.

The chain joins TRBV7-2 to TRBJ2-5; 7 nucleotides agree with TRBD2. This CDR3 spans 14 amino acids. CDR1 is SGHTA and CDR2 is FQGNSA in the germline V gene. Losses at the gene ends were 9 bases for V and 7 bases for J; bases not matched to a gene: 14. In DNA, the CDR3 is TGTGCCAGTACTCTTAGCGGTTCGGGGGGGACCCAGTACTTC. Translated, it gives CASTLSGSGGTQYF.

The chain links TRBV9 to TRBJ2-3, with 7 positions matching TRBD2. Looked up from germline, CDR1 is SGDLS and CDR2 is YYNGEE. The CDR3 contains 12 residues. Losses at the gene ends were 3 bases for V and 11 bases for J; bases not matched to a gene: 6. The CDR3 protein is CASSAGLTRQYF. Written as DNA, the CDR3 is TGTGCCAGCAGCGCGGGACTAACGAGGCAGTATTTT.

This clone has just one count. The rearrangement uses TRBV7-3 and TRBJ2-7; D might be TRBD1 (6 bases). This CDR3 comprises 13 residues. Germline V lookup: CDR1 SGHTA, CDR2 FQGTGA. Deletions cut 5 bases from V and 6 bases from J, with 14 bases between. The CDR3: CASSTQGLGEQYF. As DNA, the CDR3 is TGTGCCAGCAGCACCCAGGGGTTGGGCGAGCAGTACTTC.

This clone was seen only once. The chain uses TRBV2 and TRBJ2-7, with D possibly TRBD2 on 6 matching bases. The CDR3 spans 14 residues. CDR1 is SNHLY and CDR2 is FYNNEI in the germline V gene. Deletions cut 7 bases from V and 2 bases from J, with 15 bases between. DNA for the CDR3: TGTGCCAGCATGAAGGAGGGCTTTACCTACGAGCAGTACTTC. Protein: CASMKEGFTYEQYF.

The chain has TRBV5-6 and TRBJ2-2; a weak D match, TRBD1 (5 bases). Germline V lookup: CDR1 SGHDT, CDR2 YYEEEE. Trimming stripped 0 bases from V and 0 bases from J, with 6 bases between. CDR3 length: 15 residues. CDR3 region: CASSLVGPNTGELFF. In DNA, the CDR3 is TGTGCCAGCAGCTTGGTGGGGCCGAACACCGGGGAGCTGTTTTTT.

CDR3 nucleotide sequence: TGTGCCAGCAGCTTGGAGGCAAACACCATATATTTT. This sequence encodes CASSLEANTIYF. This chain uses TRBV5-5 with TRBJ1-3; D is undetermined. This CDR3 region has 12 residues. Trimming stripped 0 bases from V and 6 bases from J, with 4 bases between. Germline-derived CDR1 and CDR2 are SGHKS and YYEKEE (reference sequence).

The chain is built from TRBV4-1 and TRBJ2-5, with D unresolved. The CDR3 runs 13 residues. The V and J ends lost 0 bases and 14 bases respectively, with 16 bases between them. Germline-derived CDR1 and CDR2 are MGHRA and YSYEKL. In DNA, the CDR3 is TGCGCCAGCAGCCAAGATACTGGGCGAGATTCTTACTTC. Translating it yields CASSQDTGRDSYF.

Only a few counts were recorded for this clone. The gene calls are TRBV6-5 and TRBJ2-7; D gene unclear. Trimming took 2 bases from V and 2 from J, leaving 4 bases between them. The CDR3 spans 12 residues. In germline, CDR1 is MNHEY, CDR2 SVGAGI. The CDR3 is CASSYPPYEQYF. CDR3 in DNA: TGTGCCAGCAGTTACCCCCCCTACGAGCAGTACTTC.

This chain uses TRBV5-4 with TRBJ1-1, with a possible D match to TRBD1 (5 bases). There are 13 residues in the CDR3. Germline V CDR1 and CDR2: SGHNT, YYREEE (reference sequence). Trimming pared 0 bases from V and 6 bases from J, leaving 9 bases between. The CDR3 region has the DNA TGTGCCAGCAGCTTGGTCTTGGGGGCTGAAGCTTTCTTT. Translating gives CASSLVLGAEAFF.

This chain uses TRBV2 with TRBJ2-5, with no clear D. V was shortened by 2 bases and J by 5 bases, with 12 bases between the two germline ends. The CDR3 extends over 14 amino acids. The germline gives CDR1 SNHLY, CDR2 FYNNEI. The CDR3 DNA follows: TGTGCCAGCAGTGAAACGGCATTAGGGGAGACCCAGTACTTC. It translates to CASSETALGETQYF.

This clone was observed a handful of times. The rearrangement joins TRBV7-2 to TRBJ2-5; 11 nucleotides align to TRBD2. The CDR3 has 18 residues. Germline trimming cut 1 base from V and 4 bases from J; bases unmatched to any gene: 11. From germline, CDR1 is SGHTA and CDR2 FQGNSA. The chain's CDR3 is CASSLGEISGGARETQYF. In nucleotides, the CDR3 is TGTGCCAGCAGCTTAGGAGAAATTAGCGGGGGGGCAAGAGAGACCCAGTACTTC. The full variable domain, in which reference TRBV7-2 and TRBJ2-5 provide the parts outside the CDR3, is GAGVSQSPSNKVTEKGKDVELRCDPISGHTALYWYRQSLGQGLEFLIYFQGNSAPDKSGLPSDRFSAERTGGSVSTLTIQRTQQEDSAVYLCASSLGEISGGARETQYFGPGTRLLVL.

The J gene is TRBJ1-4, the V gene TRBV28, with D possibly being TRBD1 (5 bases). Germline CDR1 is MDHEN and CDR2 is SYDVKM. The CDR3 has 14 residues. Trimming removed 2 bases from V and 4 bases from J, with 8 bases in between. CDR3 sequence reads: CASSLGGVNEKLFF. CDR3 coding DNA: TGTGCCAGCAGTTTAGGGGGGGTTAATGAAAAACTGTTTTTT.

This clone was seen a handful of times. CDR3 coding DNA: TGTGCCAGCAGTTCGGGACAGGGTCTCTACGAGCAGTACTTC. Protein sequence: CASSSGQGLYEQYF. The chain combines TRBV6-5 with TRBJ2-7; 9 bases map to TRBD1. The junction had 4 bases not matched to a gene; V was cut back by 4 bases and J by 3 bases. This CDR3 region has 14 residues. In germline, CDR1 is MNHEY, CDR2 SVGAGI.